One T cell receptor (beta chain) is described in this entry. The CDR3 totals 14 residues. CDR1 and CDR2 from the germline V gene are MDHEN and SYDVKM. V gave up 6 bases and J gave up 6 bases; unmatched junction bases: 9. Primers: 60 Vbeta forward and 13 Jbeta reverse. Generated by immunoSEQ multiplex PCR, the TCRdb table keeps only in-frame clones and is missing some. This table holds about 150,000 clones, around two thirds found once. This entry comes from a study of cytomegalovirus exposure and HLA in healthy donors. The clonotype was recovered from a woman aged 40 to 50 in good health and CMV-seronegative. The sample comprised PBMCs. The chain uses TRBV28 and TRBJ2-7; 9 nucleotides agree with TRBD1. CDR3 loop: CASRNLGQGLEQYF. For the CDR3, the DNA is TGTGCCAGCAGGAACTTAGGACAGGGGCTCGAGCAGTACTTC.